The 19 T cell receptor beta chains below come from one sample, sequenced in a study of blood T cell repertoires in COVID-19. TCRdb's copy holds only in-frame clones and misses some; the assay was immunoSEQ multiplex PCR. The sample lists roughly 86,000 clones, about 85% seen once, with roughly 2.1% in the top ten. Material for sequencing was peripheral blood. These receptors were obtained from a woman aged 70 to 79 with acute or convalescent COVID-19.

This chain links TRBV18 with TRBJ1-1; D is undetermined. V shed 3 bases and J shed 0 bases, with 11 bases lying between them. CDR1 is KGHSH, CDR2 LQKENI, per germline. The CDR3 totals 15 residues. DNA of the CDR3: TGTGCCAGCTCACCTAGCGAACCCATGAACACTGAAGCTTTCTTT. The encoded protein is CASSPSEPMNTEAFF.

The gene calls are TRBV2 and TRBJ2-2; D not certain. Germline V lookup: CDR1 SNHLY, CDR2 FYNNEI. V lost 6 bases, J lost 6 bases, and 14 bases lay in between. The CDR3 runs to 14 residues. Here the CDR3 DNA reads TGTGCCAGCAGCGGTCGTACGAGCGCCGGGGAGCTGTTTTTT. Encoded protein: CASSGRTSAGELFF.

The V and J genes are TRBV7-9 and TRBJ1-2, with 10 nucleotides matching TRBD1. The CDR3 spans 15 residues. The ends lost 3 bases at V and 1 base at J; junction bases unmatched: 2. In germline, CDR1 is SEHNR, CDR2 FQNEAQ (reference sequence). This CDR3 is CASSLGTGDNYGYTF. The CDR3 bases are TGTGCCAGCAGCTTGGGGACAGGGGATAACTATGGCTACACCTTC.

The J gene is TRBJ1-2, the V gene TRBV19, with 9 bases lining up with TRBD1. The germline V gene encodes CDR1 LNHDA and CDR2 SQIVND (reference sequence). V trimming: 7 bases; J trimming: 1 base; junction bases outside the gene matches: 7. There are 15 residues in the CDR3. CDR3 bases: TGTGCCAGTATCGCTGGGGACAGGGTTAACTATGGCTACACCTTC. As protein: CASIAGDRVNYGYTF.

The V and J genes are TRBV2 and TRBJ1-1; TRBD1 is a possible D gene (6 bases). This CDR3 has 16 residues. V lost 5 bases and J lost 0, with 16 bases in between. Germline lookup yields CDR1 SNHLY and CDR2 FYNNEI. The CDR3, as DNA: TGTGCCAGCAGTATGGCGGCAGGGGCTATGAACACTGAAGCTTTCTTT. It yields the protein CASSMAAGAMNTEAFF.

This chain joins TRBV5-1 and TRBJ1-1, with D tentatively TRBD1 (5 bases). With 6 bases removed from V and 3 bases from J, the gap between germline ends came to 9 bases. The CDR3 sequence is 12 residues long. Germline V lookup: CDR1 SGHRS, CDR2 YFSETQ. The CDR3 sequence: CASTRGDTEAFF. CDR3 coding DNA: TGCGCCAGCACCCGGGGGGACACTGAAGCTTTCTTT.

The rearrangement links TRBV28 to TRBJ2-1, with 9 bases that match TRBD2. Per the germline V gene, CDR1 is MDHEN and CDR2 is SYDVKM. CDR3 length equals 15 residues. V shed 7 bases, J shed 5 bases, and the junction held 9 bases outside the gene matches. This chain's CDR3 is CASTWGGGAHNEQFF. The CDR3 bases are TGTGCCAGCACCTGGGGCGGGGGGGCTCACAATGAGCAGTTCTTC.

The chain recombines TRBV5-5 with TRBJ1-6; TRBD1 is a possible D gene (5 bases). The V end lost 4 bases, the J end lost 7 bases, and 18 bases lay between the germline ends. Per germline, CDR1 SGHKS and CDR2 YYEKEE (reference sequence). CDR3 length: 16 amino acids. Written as DNA, the CDR3 is TGTGCCAGCAGCCCATTGACAGACGCTCAAAATTCACCCCTCCACTTT. This sequence encodes CASSPLTDAQNSPLHF. Filled out from reference TRBV5-5 and TRBJ1-6, the complete variable domain reads DAGVTQSPTHLIKTRGQQVTLRCSPISGHKSVSWYQQVLGQGPQFIFQYYEKEERGRGNFPDRFSARQFPNYSSELNVNALLLGDSALYLCASSPLTDAQNSPLHFGNGTRLTVT.

The chain employs TRBV3-1 (or the pseudogene TRBV3-2) and TRBJ1-1; possible D gene TRBD1, 6 bases. The germline V and J ends were trimmed by 3 bases and 8 bases, with 13 bases remaining between them. The CDR3 covers 13 residues. Germline CDR1 LGHDT, CDR2 YNNKEL (reference sequence). The CDR3 bases are TGTGCCAGCAGCCATTTCGACAGGACCGAAGCTTTCTTT. This sequence encodes CASSHFDRTEAFF.

In its sample, this clone was seen once. The rearrangement uses TRBV9 and TRBJ1-3; D gene unclear. The CDR3 contains 17 residues. The germline gives CDR1 SGDLS, CDR2 YYNGEE. V was shortened by 0 bases and J by 2 bases, with 15 bases between the two germline ends. Here the CDR3 reads CASSVDLGGGTGNTIYF. The DNA for the CDR3 is TGTGCCAGCAGCGTAGATCTTGGTGGAGGGACTGGAAACACCATATATTTT.

The chain links TRBV11-3 to TRBJ1-6; D perhaps matches TRBD1 (5 bases). V gave up 1 base and J gave up 7 bases, with 11 bases separating them. This CDR3 spans 15 amino acids. Germline CDR1 and CDR2: SGHNT and YENEEA. For the CDR3, the DNA is TGTGCCAGCAGCTTAGCAGGGCAAGGGAATTCACCCCTCCACTTT. Protein product: CASSLAGQGNSPLHF.

J is TRBJ2-1 and V is TRBV5-1; 7 positions agree with TRBD2. Germline-derived CDR1 and CDR2 are SGHRS and YFSETQ. The CDR3 sequence is 13 residues long. After removal of 2 bases from V and 9 bases from J, the junction contained 5 bases not matched to a gene. Here the CDR3 reads CASSFAGVGEQFF. Written as DNA, the CDR3 is TGCGCCAGCAGCTTTGCGGGGGTAGGTGAGCAGTTCTTC.

This clone was picked up one time. This chain connects TRBV5-1 to TRBJ1-1, with unresolved D. This CDR3 comprises 14 residues. The germline V gene has CDR1 SGHRS and CDR2 YFSETQ. V shed 4 bases and J shed 1 base, with 11 bases lying between them. The CDR3 here is CASSPEAANTEAFF. In DNA form, the CDR3 reads TGCGCCAGCAGCCCGGAGGCCGCGAACACTGAAGCTTTCTTT.

The chain uses TRBV5-1 and TRBJ2-3, with D tentatively TRBD2 (5 bases). The CDR3 consists of 15 residues. The V gene's germline CDR1 is SGHRS and CDR2 YFSETQ. V lost 0 bases to trimming and J lost 4 bases, with 12 bases between them. The CDR3 loop is CASSLVPGSADTQYF. As DNA, the CDR3 is TGCGCCAGCAGCTTGGTCCCGGGATCAGCAGATACGCAGTATTTT.

J is TRBJ2-4 and V is TRBV5-1; tentative D call: TRBD2 (5 bases). Trimming took 8 bases from V and 0 from J, leaving 12 bases between them. The V gene's germline CDR1 is SGHRS and CDR2 YFSETQ. This CDR3 contains 14 residues. In DNA form, the CDR3 reads TGCGCCAGTCGCCCAGGACTAGCCAAAAACATTCAGTACTTC. This translates into CASRPGLAKNIQYF.

DNA of the CDR3: TGTGCCAGCTCATCTAACAGGGGGGGCGACACTGAAGCTTTCTTT. Translation: CASSSNRGGDTEAFF. J is TRBJ1-1 and V is TRBV18; 8 positions agree with TRBD1. This CDR3 is built from 15 residues. With 5 bases clipped from V and 3 bases from J, the junction kept 8 bases outside the gene matches. Germline V gives CDR1 KGHSH, CDR2 LQKENI.

V is TRBV6-5 and J is TRBJ2-4; 7 bases map to TRBD2. The junction had 6 bases not matched to a gene; V was cut back by 7 bases and J by 9 bases. CDR1 is MNHEY and CDR2 is SVGAGI in the germline V gene. This CDR3 has 12 amino acids. The CDR3 loop reads CASTEREGIQYF. DNA of the CDR3: TGTGCCAGCACGGAGAGGGAGGGCATTCAGTACTTC.

There are a few counts of this clone. The chain couples TRBV6-6 to TRBJ2-1, with 9 bases lining up with TRBD2. V shed 7 bases, J shed 6 bases, and the junction held 10 bases outside the gene matches. The CDR3 is 15 residues long. From germline, CDR1 is MNHNY and CDR2 SVGAGI (reference sequence). The DNA of the CDR3 is TGTGCCAGCACCGATTTAGCGGGGGATTCCAATGAGCAGTTCTTC. This gives the protein CASTDLAGDSNEQFF.

This chain uses TRBV28 with TRBJ2-3; D ambiguous. The V end was cut by 2 bases, the J end by 5 bases, with 5 bases between. CDR3 length equals 12 residues. The germline V gene encodes CDR1 MDHEN and CDR2 SYDVKM. The CDR3 region is CASSLVRDTQYF. As DNA, the CDR3 is TGTGCCAGCAGTTTAGTCAGAGATACGCAGTATTTT.